These T cell receptor beta chains were read from a single sample in a study of identical twins. TCRdb called the 5' RACE reads again in MiXCR, with one record for every CDR3 protein. The sample has 250,000 to 350,000 distinct CDR3 sequences, 9.5% seen once; the top ten hold roughly 6.8%. These records were also assigned to another study, of yellow fever vaccine responses in identical twins.

The sample comprised CD8+ T cells sorted from blood. All receptors come from a woman aged 18 to 35 in good health. Both conserved end residues are part of each CDR3. The D gene is left open where the match is weak. Clone size, where shown, is once, few, many, or a class for clones that have expanded.

v_gene: TRBV15; abundance: .; j_gene: TRBJ1-5; d_gene: TRBD1; CDR3nt: TGTGCCACATCACAACACCGGGACAGGGCCAATCAGCCCCAGCATTTT; CDR3aa: CATSQHRDRANQPQHF
v_gene: TRBV20-1; abundance: .; j_gene: TRBJ2-5; d_gene: .; CDR3nt: TGCAGTGCTACCTCTGGGGAGACCCAGTACTTC; CDR3aa: CSATSGETQYF
v_gene: TRBV9; abundance: many; j_gene: TRBJ1-6; d_gene: TRBD1; CDR3nt: TGTGCCAGCAGCGCCCAGAGGACAGGGGGTAATTCACCCCTCCACTTT; CDR3aa: CASSAQRTGGNSPLHF
v_gene: TRBV29-1; abundance: many; j_gene: TRBJ1-2; d_gene: TRBD1; CDR3nt: TGCAGCGTTGAATTCGTAAGGGACAGTTATAACTATGGCTACACCTTC; CDR3aa: CSVEFVRDSYNYGYTF
v_gene: TRBV10-3; abundance: .; j_gene: TRBJ2-7; d_gene: TRBD2; CDR3nt: TGTGCCATCAGTGGGGCTTGGCGGGAGGTTTACGAGCAGTACTTC; CDR3aa: CAISGAWREVYEQYF
v_gene: TRBV19; abundance: .; j_gene: TRBJ2-1; d_gene: .; CDR3nt: TGTGCCAGTAGTATAGTGGCCAATGAGCAGTTCTTC; CDR3aa: CASSIVANEQFF
v_gene: TRBV27; abundance: .; j_gene: TRBJ2-1; d_gene: TRBD1; CDR3nt: TGTGCCAGCAGTATGCTCCGCGGCAGGGGGCAAAACAATGAGCAGTTCTTC; CDR3aa: CASSMLRGRGQNNEQFF
v_gene: TRBV9; abundance: many; j_gene: TRBJ1-1; d_gene: .; CDR3nt: TGTGCCAGCAGCGTAGGGGTGGGGACTGAAGCTTTCTTT; CDR3aa: CASSVGVGTEAFF
v_gene: TRBV7-3; abundance: .; j_gene: TRBJ2-2; d_gene: .; CDR3nt: TGTGCCAGCAGCTTAACCGGGCCCGCCGGGGAGCTGTTTTTT; CDR3aa: CASSLTGPAGELFF
v_gene: TRBV7-6; abundance: few; j_gene: TRBJ2-2; d_gene: .; CDR3nt: TGTGCCAGCAGCTTAGCGATCGCAGAGAGCGGGGAGCTGTTTTTT; CDR3aa: CASSLAIAESGELFF
v_gene: TRBV29-1; abundance: many; j_gene: TRBJ2-2; d_gene: TRBD2; CDR3nt: TGCAGCGTTGTCACCTCTAGCGGGAGGGCCCCCGGGGAGCTGTTTTTT; CDR3aa: CSVVTSSGRAPGELFF
v_gene: TRBV5-1; abundance: many; j_gene: TRBJ2-7; d_gene: TRBD1; CDR3nt: TGCGCCAGCAGCTTTGAGCACCGGGACAGGCCCTACGAGCAGTACTTC; CDR3aa: CASSFEHRDRPYEQYF